This T cell receptor beta chain came from a study of blood T cell repertoires in COVID-19. In the study overall: The samples span acute and convalescent COVID-19 from the United States, Italy and Spain.

Data came from immunoSEQ multiplex PCR; TCRdb stores just in-frame clones and leaves some out. The sample lists roughly 260,000 clones, around nine tenths seen once, with around 11% in the top ten. The CDR3 loop spans 13 amino acids. V lost 3 bases to trimming and J lost 4 bases, with 8 bases between them. Germline V gene data show CDR1 as SGHRS and CDR2 as YFSETQ. The receptor comes from a woman aged 25 to 45 with COVID-19, enrolled during active disease. The J gene is TRBJ1-5, the V gene TRBV5-1; D unclear. Material for sequencing was peripheral blood. The CDR3 DNA reads as TGCGCCAGCAGCTACGACGGGAATCAGCCCCAGCATTTT. This sequence encodes CASSYDGNQPQHF.